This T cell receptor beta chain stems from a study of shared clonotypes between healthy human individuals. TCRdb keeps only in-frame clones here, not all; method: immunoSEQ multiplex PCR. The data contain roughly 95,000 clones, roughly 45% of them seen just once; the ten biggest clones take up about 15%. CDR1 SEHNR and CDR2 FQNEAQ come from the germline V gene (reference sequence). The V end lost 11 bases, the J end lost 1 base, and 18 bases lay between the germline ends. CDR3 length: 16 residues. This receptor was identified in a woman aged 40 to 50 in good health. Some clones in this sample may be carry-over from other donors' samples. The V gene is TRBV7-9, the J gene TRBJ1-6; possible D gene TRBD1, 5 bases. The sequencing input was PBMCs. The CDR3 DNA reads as TGTGCCGGAGACGGGGGTATTGGATCCTATAATTCACCCCTCCACTTT. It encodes CAGDGGIGSYNSPLHF.